This is a list of T cell receptor beta chains from one sample in a study of cytomegalovirus exposure and HLA in healthy donors. Using immunoSEQ multiplex PCR, the repertoire was profiled, and TCRdb retains in-frame clones only, with some absent. The table shows under 150,000 clones, with 60% to 85% occurring only once. Sequencing was done on a sample of PBMCs. These receptors came from a female donor in good health and CMV-seropositive. CDR3s include the opening cysteine and the closing phenylalanine or tryptophan. Fields, in order: D gene, clone size, V gene, CDR3 length, J gene, CDR3 DNA, CDR3 protein. D genes are given only for firm matches. Size is stated for part of the rows, as once, few or many counts, or as a class when the clone is expanded.

d_gene: .; abundance: .; v_gene: TRBV5-1; len: 14; j_gene: TRBJ2-7; CDR3nt: TGCGCCAGCAGCTTGGTGGGCCGCCAGGACGAGCAGTACTTC; CDR3aa: CASSLVGRQDEQYF
d_gene: TRBD1; abundance: .; v_gene: TRBV6-6; len: 14; j_gene: TRBJ1-6; CDR3nt: TGTGCCAGCAGTTCGACAGGGAGGAATTCACCCCTCCACTTT; CDR3aa: CASSSTGRNSPLHF
d_gene: .; abundance: .; v_gene: TRBV28; len: 16; j_gene: TRBJ2-3; CDR3nt: TGTGCCAGCAGTTTATACCGGGGGGCCCCTCTCGATACGCAGTATTTT; CDR3aa: CASSLYRGAPLDTQYF
d_gene: TRBD1; abundance: once; v_gene: TRBV28; len: 16; j_gene: TRBJ2-5; CDR3nt: TGTGCCAGCAGTGGTTCGGGACAGGGGGCAGGGGAGACCCAGTACTTC; CDR3aa: CASSGSGQGAGETQYF
d_gene: .; abundance: .; v_gene: TRBV5-4; len: 17; j_gene: TRBJ2-7; CDR3nt: TGTGCCAGCAGCTTCGGTAGAACCGGGGGTCTGTCCTACGAGCAGTACTTC; CDR3aa: CASSFGRTGGLSYEQYF
d_gene: TRBD1; abundance: .; v_gene: TRBV7-9; len: 15; j_gene: TRBJ2-7; CDR3nt: TGTGCCAGCAGCTTAAGGGGGCCGATCTACTACGAGCAGTACTTC; CDR3aa: CASSLRGPIYYEQYF
d_gene: .; abundance: .; v_gene: TRBV19; len: 12; j_gene: TRBJ1-6; CDR3nt: TGTGCCAGTAGTTATTCCGATTCACCCCTCCACTTT; CDR3aa: CASSYSDSPLHF
d_gene: .; abundance: .; v_gene: TRBV20-1; len: 10; j_gene: TRBJ1-2; CDR3nt: TGCAGTATTAAACAGGGTGGCTACACCTTC; CDR3aa: CSIKQGGYTF
d_gene: .; abundance: .; v_gene: TRBV2; len: 13; j_gene: TRBJ2-5; CDR3nt: TGTGCCAGCAGCCGAGGGTACCAAGAGACCCAGTACTTC; CDR3aa: CASSRGYQETQYF
d_gene: TRBD1; abundance: once; v_gene: TRBV4-1; len: 16; j_gene: TRBJ2-3; CDR3nt: TGCGCCAGCAGCCAAGACCGGGACAGTGACACAGATACGCAGTATTTT; CDR3aa: CASSQDRDSDTDTQYF
d_gene: .; abundance: once; v_gene: TRBV5-1; len: 15; j_gene: TRBJ1-2; CDR3nt: TGCGCCAGCAGCTTGGGGTCCGGGGGGGCCCTTGGCTACACCTTC; CDR3aa: CASSLGSGGALGYTF
d_gene: .; abundance: .; v_gene: TRBV6-6; len: 11; j_gene: TRBJ1-1; CDR3nt: TGTGCCAGCACTTGGGGCGTTGAAGCTTTCTTT; CDR3aa: CASTWGVEAFF
d_gene: .; abundance: once; v_gene: TRBV6-5; len: 16; j_gene: TRBJ2-5; CDR3nt: TGTGCCAGCAGTTACTCGAGGACGGGGAACCAAGAGACCCAGTACTTC; CDR3aa: CASSYSRTGNQETQYF
d_gene: .; abundance: .; v_gene: TRBV5-4; len: 15; j_gene: TRBJ1-4; CDR3nt: TGTGCCAGCAGCTTACAGGGAACAACTAATGAAAAACTGTTTTTT; CDR3aa: CASSLQGTTNEKLFF
d_gene: TRBD1; abundance: few; v_gene: TRBV13; len: 19; j_gene: TRBJ1-2; CDR3nt: TGTGCCAGCAGCTCGCTCTCGGACAGGCTGAAGACCGCTAACTATGGCTACACCTTC; CDR3aa: CASSSLSDRLKTANYGYTF
d_gene: TRBD1; abundance: .; v_gene: TRBV7-9; len: 15; j_gene: TRBJ2-5; CDR3nt: TGTGCCAGCAGCCCCCGGGGACAGCGTCAAGAGACCCAGTACTTC; CDR3aa: CASSPRGQRQETQYF
d_gene: .; abundance: once; v_gene: TRBV2; len: 15; j_gene: TRBJ1-2; CDR3nt: TGTGCCAGCAGTGGGGTACAGGGCGGTAGCTATGGCTACACCTTC; CDR3aa: CASSGVQGGSYGYTF
d_gene: .; abundance: once; v_gene: TRBV7-9; len: 13; j_gene: TRBJ1-1; CDR3nt: TGTGCCAGCAGCTTAGGGTATTTCGGTGAAGCTTTCTTT; CDR3aa: CASSLGYFGEAFF
d_gene: .; abundance: .; v_gene: TRBV7-3; len: 13; j_gene: TRBJ1-3; CDR3nt: TGTGCCAGCAGCTCCCAGGGCGGTAACACCATATATTTT; CDR3aa: CASSSQGGNTIYF
d_gene: TRBD2; abundance: once; v_gene: TRBV19; len: 15; j_gene: TRBJ2-3; CDR3nt: TGTGCCAGTAGTATAATAGCGGGGGGGACAGATACGCAGTATTTT; CDR3aa: CASSIIAGGTDTQYF
d_gene: TRBD2; abundance: few; v_gene: TRBV30; len: 15; j_gene: TRBJ2-1; CDR3nt: TGTGCCTGGAGTGAGGGGACTAGCGGATACAATGAGCAGTTCTTC; CDR3aa: CAWSEGTSGYNEQFF
d_gene: TRBD2; abundance: .; v_gene: TRBV6-6; len: 16; j_gene: TRBJ2-2; CDR3nt: TGTGCCAGCAGTTACCCAGCGGGGCTCGGAACCGGGGAGCTGTTTTTT; CDR3aa: CASSYPAGLGTGELFF
d_gene: .; abundance: .; v_gene: TRBV5-8; len: 15; j_gene: TRBJ2-7; CDR3nt: TGTGCCAGCAGCTTGTTGGCGGCAAACCCTGAAGAGCAGTACTTC; CDR3aa: CASSLLAANPEEQYF
d_gene: .; abundance: .; v_gene: TRBV29-1; len: 13; j_gene: TRBJ1-3; CDR3nt: TGCAGCGTTGCCGACAGGTCTGGAAACACCATATATTTT; CDR3aa: CSVADRSGNTIYF
d_gene: TRBD1; abundance: .; v_gene: TRBV10-3; len: 14; j_gene: TRBJ2-7; CDR3nt: TGTGCCATCAGTGAGGAGACAGGGAACTACGAGCAGTACTTC; CDR3aa: CAISEETGNYEQYF
d_gene: .; abundance: .; v_gene: TRBV6-1; len: 13; j_gene: TRBJ2-5; CDR3nt: TGTGCCAGCAGCGGGGGTGTCCAAGAGACCCAGTACTTC; CDR3aa: CASSGGVQETQYF
d_gene: TRBD1; abundance: .; v_gene: TRBV7-9; len: 17; j_gene: TRBJ1-1; CDR3nt: TGTGCCAGCAGCGCACCACCTAGGGGGCCCCTGAACACTGAAGCTTTCTTT; CDR3aa: CASSAPPRGPLNTEAFF
d_gene: .; abundance: once; v_gene: TRBV4-1; len: 14; j_gene: TRBJ1-5; CDR3nt: TGCGCCAGCAGCCAAGAAGGGGTCAATCAGCCCCAGCATTTT; CDR3aa: CASSQEGVNQPQHF
d_gene: TRBD1; abundance: .; v_gene: TRBV10-3; len: 18; j_gene: TRBJ2-3; CDR3nt: TGTGCCATCAGCCGAAGCCGGGACAGGGGGCAAGGCACAGATACGCAGTATTTT; CDR3aa: CAISRSRDRGQGTDTQYF
d_gene: .; abundance: .; v_gene: TRBV4-1; len: 13; j_gene: TRBJ2-3; CDR3nt: TGCGCCAGCAGACTAGGCGGCGGAGATACGCAGTATTTT; CDR3aa: CASRLGGGDTQYF
d_gene: TRBD1; abundance: .; v_gene: TRBV11-2; len: 14; j_gene: TRBJ1-3; CDR3nt: TGTGCCAGCAGCCCCGTCCAGGGGGTAAACACCATATATTTT; CDR3aa: CASSPVQGVNTIYF
d_gene: .; abundance: .; v_gene: TRBV6-1; len: 16; j_gene: TRBJ1-4; CDR3nt: TGTGCCAGCAGTGAAGCAGCGGGACGGGGGAATGAAAAACTGTTTTTT; CDR3aa: CASSEAAGRGNEKLFF
d_gene: .; abundance: .; v_gene: TRBV6-5; len: 15; j_gene: TRBJ1-2; CDR3nt: TGTGCCAGCAAAGGACTGACGATAGCTAACTATGGCTACACCTTC; CDR3aa: CASKGLTIANYGYTF
d_gene: .; abundance: .; v_gene: TRBV6-1; len: 17; j_gene: TRBJ1-1; CDR3nt: TGTGCCAGCAGTGAAGAAGGGGTTGGGCGGAGGAACACTGAAGCTTTCTTT; CDR3aa: CASSEEGVGRRNTEAFF
d_gene: TRBD2; abundance: .; v_gene: TRBV28; len: 11; j_gene: TRBJ2-7; CDR3nt: TGTCAAACGGGACTAGTGAACGAGCAGTACTTC; CDR3aa: CQTGLVNEQYF
d_gene: .; abundance: .; v_gene: TRBV2; len: 14; j_gene: TRBJ2-7; CDR3nt: TGTGCCAGCGGAAGAACTATACAGGGCGACGGGCAGTACTTC; CDR3aa: CASGRTIQGDGQYF
d_gene: TRBD1; abundance: once; v_gene: TRBV18; len: 15; j_gene: TRBJ1-5; CDR3nt: TGTGCCAGCTCACCACAGACAGGGGGCGGACAGCCCCAGCATTTT; CDR3aa: CASSPQTGGGQPQHF
d_gene: TRBD2; abundance: .; v_gene: TRBV7-2; len: 15; j_gene: TRBJ2-7; CDR3nt: TGTGCCAGCAGCTCCGGACTAGCGGGAGCCTACGAGCAGTACTTC; CDR3aa: CASSSGLAGAYEQYF
d_gene: .; abundance: .; v_gene: TRBV30; len: 13; j_gene: TRBJ2-2; CDR3nt: TGTGCCTGGAGGCCTACGAACACCGGGGAGCTGTTTTTT; CDR3aa: CAWRPTNTGELFF
d_gene: .; abundance: .; v_gene: TRBV7-6; len: 16; j_gene: TRBJ2-3; CDR3nt: TGTGCCAGCAGCCCGGGGGGCGGACTAATCACAGATACGCAGTATTTT; CDR3aa: CASSPGGGLITDTQYF
d_gene: TRBD1; abundance: .; v_gene: TRBV6-1; len: 17; j_gene: TRBJ1-6; CDR3nt: TGTGCCAGCAGTGTACTCGGGACAGGGGCGCGGAATTCACCCCTCCACTTT; CDR3aa: CASSVLGTGARNSPLHF
d_gene: .; abundance: few; v_gene: TRBV2; len: 12; j_gene: TRBJ2-7; CDR3nt: TGTGCCAGCGAGCGGTACGGGAACGAGCAGTACTTC; CDR3aa: CASERYGNEQYF
d_gene: TRBD2; abundance: .; v_gene: TRBV10-1; len: 16; j_gene: TRBJ2-2; CDR3nt: TGCGCCAGCAGTGCTAGCGGGGCTCCGAACACCGGGGAGCTGTTTTTT; CDR3aa: CASSASGAPNTGELFF
d_gene: .; abundance: .; v_gene: TRBV7-2; len: 16; j_gene: TRBJ1-4; CDR3nt: TGTGCCAGCAGCCCAGGATTTATAGCAACTAATGAAAAACTGTTTTTT; CDR3aa: CASSPGFIATNEKLFF
d_gene: .; abundance: .; v_gene: TRBV6-5; len: 11; j_gene: TRBJ2-3; CDR3nt: TGTGCCAGCAAAGGGGGTGATACGCAGTATTTT; CDR3aa: CASKGGDTQYF
d_gene: TRBD1; abundance: .; v_gene: TRBV5-4; len: 15; j_gene: TRBJ1-1; CDR3nt: TGTGCCAGCAGCTTAAGGGTCAGGGGGCGCGCTGAAGCTTTCTTT; CDR3aa: CASSLRVRGRAEAFF
d_gene: .; abundance: .; v_gene: TRBV5-1; len: 14; j_gene: TRBJ2-3; CDR3nt: TGCGCCAGCAGCACCCGGGGTCTCACAGATACGCAGTATTTT; CDR3aa: CASSTRGLTDTQYF